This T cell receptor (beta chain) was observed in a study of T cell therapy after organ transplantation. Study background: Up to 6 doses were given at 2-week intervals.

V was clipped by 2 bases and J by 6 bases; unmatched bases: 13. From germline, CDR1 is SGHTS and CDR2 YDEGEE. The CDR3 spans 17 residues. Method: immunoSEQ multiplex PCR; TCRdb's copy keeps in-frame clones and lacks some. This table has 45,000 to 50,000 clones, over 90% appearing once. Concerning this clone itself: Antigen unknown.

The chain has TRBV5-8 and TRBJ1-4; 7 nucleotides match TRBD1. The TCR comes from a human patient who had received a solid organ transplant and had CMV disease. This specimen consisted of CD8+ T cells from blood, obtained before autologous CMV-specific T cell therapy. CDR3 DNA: TGTGCCAGCAGCTTCAGTCCGTTACAGGGGACCCATGAAAAACTGTTTTTT. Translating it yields CASSFSPLQGTHEKLFF.